This passage covers 18 T cell receptor beta chains from one sample sequenced in a study of T cell responses to AZD1222 COVID-19 vaccine. TCRdb's copy holds only in-frame clones and misses some; the assay was immunoSEQ multiplex PCR. The sample yields roughly 130,000 clones, around 87% seen once. Here the sequenced sample was peripheral blood, taken on day 0 of AZD1222 vaccination. The receptors were gathered from an adult in good health.

The V gene is TRBV11-2, the J gene TRBJ2-5; D is undetermined. V gave up 1 base and J gave up 6 bases, with 3 bases separating them. The germline V gene encodes CDR1 SGHAT and CDR2 FQNNGV. The CDR3 length is 11 residues. This CDR3 is CASSLGKTQYF. The CDR3 DNA reads TGTGCCAGCAGCTTAGGGAAGACCCAGTACTTC. Filled out from reference TRBV11-2 and TRBJ2-5, the complete variable domain reads EAGVAQSPRYKIIEKRQSVAFWCNPISGHATLYWYQQILGQGPKLLIQFQNNGVVDDSQLPKDRFSAERLKGVDSTLKIQPAKLEDSAVYLCASSLGKTQYFGPGTRLLVL.

The gene calls are TRBV19 and TRBJ1-1; TRBD1 matches at 10 bases. V shed 4 bases, J shed 7 bases, and the junction held 9 bases outside the gene matches. Germline V lookup: CDR1 LNHDA, CDR2 SQIVND (reference sequence). CDR3 length: 15 residues. In nucleotides, the CDR3 is TGTGCCAGTAGTACCCGACAGGGGGCGCGGGGTGAAGCTTTCTTT. Residues: CASSTRQGARGEAFF.

This clone was seen a handful of times. The chain employs TRBV4-3 and TRBJ1-4; D uncertain. Trimming removed 1 base at V and 4 bases at J, with 7 bases between. The CDR3 has 14 amino acids. The V gene's germline CDR1 is LGHNA and CDR2 YSLEER. This CDR3 is CASSQVHSNEKLFF. CDR3 DNA: TGCGCCAGCAGCCAAGTGCACAGTAATGAAAAACTGTTTTTT.

The J gene is TRBJ2-3, the V gene TRBV7-8, with D possibly TRBD1 on 5 matching bases. CDR3 size: 15 residues. In germline, CDR1 is SGHVS, CDR2 FQNEAQ. Trimming pared 5 bases from V and 0 bases from J, leaving 12 bases between. The CDR3 nucleotides read TGTGCCAGCAGCATCAGGGTAACTAGCACAGATACGCAGTATTTT. Its protein product is CASSIRVTSTDTQYF.

The V and J genes are TRBV4-3 and TRBJ2-1; weak D call: TRBD2 (6 bases). Looked up from germline, CDR1 is LGHNA and CDR2 is YSLEER. This CDR3 comprises 17 residues. The V end was cut by 3 bases, the J end by 7 bases, with 22 bases between. CDR3 in amino acids: CASSQGFGVADGNEQFF. The DNA of the CDR3 is TGCGCCAGCAGCCAGGGCTTCGGGGTAGCGGACGGGAATGAGCAGTTCTTC.

The gene calls are TRBV5-6 and TRBJ2-7, with 9 positions matching TRBD1. The CDR3 has 14 residues. The germline gives CDR1 SGHDT, CDR2 YYEEEE. With V trimmed by 6 bases and J by 5 bases, 9 bases remained unmatched. The CDR3 DNA reads as TGTGCCAGCACTGCCGGGACAGGGTTCAACGAGCAGTACTTC. Protein product: CASTAGTGFNEQYF.

This chain links TRBV4-3 with TRBJ1-4; unclear D gene. V was trimmed by 1 base and J by 8 bases, leaving 11 bases between them. The CDR3 extends over 14 amino acids. Germline CDR1 is LGHNA and CDR2 is YSLEER. CDR3 sequence: CASSQVGIREKLFF. CDR3 in DNA: TGCGCCAGCAGCCAAGTGGGCATTCGCGAAAAACTGTTTTTT.

The chain joins TRBV7-9 to TRBJ1-6; D gene ambiguous. V was cut by 6 bases and J by 7 bases, with 22 bases left in between. The CDR3 runs to 17 residues. Germline V gene lookup returns CDR1 SEHNR and CDR2 FQNEAQ (reference sequence). CDR3 amino acids: CASRPVSLSGPNSPLHF. The CDR3, as DNA: TGTGCCAGCAGGCCCGTCAGTCTTTCAGGCCCCAATTCACCCCTCCACTTT.

The chain recombines TRBV6-5 with TRBJ2-7, with D uncertain. This CDR3 has 15 amino acids. V dropped 6 bases and J dropped 2 bases, with 17 bases sitting between them. Germline V gene data show CDR1 as MNHEY and CDR2 as SVGAGI. As DNA, the CDR3 is TGTGCCAGCAGCTTAGACCGCCGCCCTACCTACGAGCAGTACTTC. Amino acids: CASSLDRRPTYEQYF.

The chain is built from TRBV28 and TRBJ1-1; D gene unclear. V lost 5 bases and J 2 bases, leaving 15 bases between the germline ends. There are 15 residues in the CDR3. Per the germline V gene, CDR1 is MDHEN and CDR2 is SYDVKM. The CDR3 sequence is CASSPYIWGNTEAFF. CDR3 sequence (DNA): TGTGCCAGCAGTCCGTATATCTGGGGTAACACTGAAGCTTTCTTT.

This chain connects TRBV6-2 or TRBV6-3 to TRBJ1-5; a possible D gene is TRBD1 (5 bases). The CDR3 has 14 amino acids. CDR1 is MNHEY, CDR2 SVGEGT, per germline. The V end lost 3 bases, the J end lost 6 bases, and 12 bases lay between the germline ends. DNA of the CDR3: TGTGCCAGCAGTTATGGGGGACGAAGTCAGCCCCAGCATTTT. Its protein is CASSYGGRSQPQHF.

This clone has only a few counts. The chain uses TRBV5-1 and TRBJ2-3; the D gene is possibly TRBD2 (6 bases). This CDR3 has 15 amino acids. Trimming cost V 4 bases and J 3 bases, with 15 bases left between them. Germline V CDR1 and CDR2: SGHRS, YFSETQ. CDR3 DNA: TGCGCCAGCAGCACGGAGGGCAGACGTACAGATACGCAGTATTTT. Protein: CASSTEGRRTDTQYF.

V and J are TRBV7-3 and TRBJ2-1; no reliable D call. Germline-derived CDR1 and CDR2 are SGHTA and FQGTGA. The CDR3 covers 14 residues. V was trimmed by 3 bases and J by 6 bases, leaving 12 bases between them. CDR3: CASSLAGRSNEQFF. The CDR3 DNA sequence: TGTGCCAGCAGCTTGGCAGGCCGGTCCAATGAGCAGTTCTTC.

This clone came up a few times. This rearrangement joins TRBV6-1 to TRBJ1-5; a possible D gene is TRBD1 (5 bases). Per the germline V gene, CDR1 is MNHNS and CDR2 is SASEGT. The CDR3 covers 15 residues. V was pared by 2 bases and J by 0 bases, with 8 bases between. The CDR3 DNA reads as TGTGCCAGCAGTGAAAGGGGTAGTAGCAATCAGCCCCAGCATTTT. Its translation: CASSERGSSNQPQHF.

The chain has TRBV7-2 and TRBJ2-7, with D possibly matching TRBD1 (6 bases). This CDR3 contains 13 residues. Germline V CDR1 and CDR2: SGHTA, FQGNSA. V lost 3 bases and J lost 5, with 11 bases in between. This CDR3 reads CASSFRDTHEQYF. In nucleotides, the CDR3 is TGTGCCAGCAGCTTCCGGGACACTCACGAGCAGTACTTC.

This chain uses TRBV5-1 with TRBJ2-1, with D hard to call. Germline CDR1 SGHRS, CDR2 YFSETQ. The germline V and J ends were trimmed by 2 bases and 0 bases, with 6 bases remaining between them. The CDR3 spans 14 residues. The CDR3, as DNA: TGCGCCAGCAGCTTCACATCCTCCTACAATGAGCAGTTCTTC. This sequence encodes CASSFTSSYNEQFF. The full variable domain, in which reference TRBV5-1 and TRBJ2-1 provide the parts outside the CDR3, is KAGVTQTPRYLIKTRGQQVTLSCSPISGHRSVSWYQQTPGQGLQFLFEYFSETQRNKGNFPGRFSGRQFSNSRSEMNVSTLELGDSALYLCASSFTSSYNEQFFGPGTRLTVL.

The chain uses TRBV5-1 and TRBJ2-1; 9 bases are shared with TRBD1. The length of the CDR3 is 15 residues. After removal of 0 bases from V and 8 bases from J, the junction contained 6 bases not matched to a gene. CDR1 SGHRS and CDR2 YFSETQ come from the germline V gene. The CDR3, as DNA: TGCGCCAGCAGCTTGGGGGGGACAGGGTACCATGAGCAGTTCTTC. Protein sequence: CASSLGGTGYHEQFF.

The V call is TRBV28, the J call TRBJ1-2, with 8 bases matching TRBD1. Looked up from germline, CDR1 is MDHEN and CDR2 is SYDVKM. There are 13 residues in the CDR3. V was clipped by 6 bases and J by 7 bases; unmatched bases: 7. DNA of the CDR3: TGTGCCAGCAGCGGCGGACAGGGTACTGGCTACACCTTC. Encoded protein: CASSGGQGTGYTF.